The sequence of this T cell receptor (beta chain) was determined in a study of OX40 agonist ivuxolimab in advanced cancers. Study results and caveats: No antigen was identified for the clonally expanded peripheral T cells.

The CDR3 has 19 residues. Germline CDR1 and CDR2: SQVTM and ANQGSEA. J lost 0 bases, V lost 0 bases, and 8 bases had no gene match. Notes on this clone: The antigen remains unidentified.

Sequencing used immunoSEQ multiplex PCR; TCRdb keeps in-frame clones, though not all of them. The sample lists 60,000 to 100,000 clones; 94% were seen once. The source material was CD4+ or CD8+ T cells sorted from blood, sampled in a trial of the OX40 agonist ivuxolimab. This clonotype was obtained from an adult with an advanced solid tumor such as melanoma, head and neck, liver or kidney cancer. V is TRBV29-1 and J is TRBJ2-5, with 15 bases lining up with TRBD2. In DNA form, the CDR3 reads TGCAGCGTTGAAGATCAAGGGACTAGCGGGGGGCCTTACCAAGAGACCCAGTACTTC. It translates to CSVEDQGTSGGPYQETQYF.